This T cell receptor beta chain is drawn from a study of CD8 T cells in Susac syndrome. The J segment lost 3 bases and the V segment lost 3 bases, leaving 2 bases of the junction unmatched. The CDR3 sequence is 13 residues long. The germline V gene encodes CDR1 SGHAT and CDR2 FQNNGV. Random hexamers were used to reverse transcribe about 0.45 to 1 ug of RNA. By means of immunoSEQ multiplex PCR, TCR beta CDR3 spanning 54 Vbeta and 13 Jbeta underwent amplification. TCRdb fed the immunoSEQ multiplex PCR reads into MiXCR, producing one record per CDR3 protein. The table shows around 200,000 distinct CDR3 sequences, with roughly 95% occurring only once.

The sequenced sample was CD4+ T cells from PBMCs. V gene TRBV11-2 combines with J gene TRBJ2-7; 7 bases line up with TRBD1. This clonotype was obtained from a human donor in good health. The DNA of the CDR3 is TGTGCCAGCAGCTTTACAGGGGACTACGAGCAGTACGTC. Encoded protein: CASSFTGDYEQYV.